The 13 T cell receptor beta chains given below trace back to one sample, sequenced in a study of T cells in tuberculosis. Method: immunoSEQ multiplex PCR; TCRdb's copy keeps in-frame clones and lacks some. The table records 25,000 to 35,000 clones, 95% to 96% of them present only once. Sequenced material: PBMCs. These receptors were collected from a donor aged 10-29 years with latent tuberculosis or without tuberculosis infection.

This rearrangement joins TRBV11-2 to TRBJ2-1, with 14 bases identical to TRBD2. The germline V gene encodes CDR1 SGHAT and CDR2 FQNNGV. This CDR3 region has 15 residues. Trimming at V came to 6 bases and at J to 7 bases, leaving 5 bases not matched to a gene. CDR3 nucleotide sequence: TGTGCCAGCAGACAGACTAGCGGGAGGGGGAATGAGCAGTTCTTC. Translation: CASRQTSGRGNEQFF.

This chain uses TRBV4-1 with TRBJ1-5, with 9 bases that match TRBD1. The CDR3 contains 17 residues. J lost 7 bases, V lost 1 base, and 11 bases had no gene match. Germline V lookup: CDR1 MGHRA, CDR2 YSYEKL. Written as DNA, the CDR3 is TGCGCCAGCAGCCAAGCTCTGGCCGGGACAGGGTACCAGCCCCAGCATTTT. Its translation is CASSQALAGTGYQPQHF.

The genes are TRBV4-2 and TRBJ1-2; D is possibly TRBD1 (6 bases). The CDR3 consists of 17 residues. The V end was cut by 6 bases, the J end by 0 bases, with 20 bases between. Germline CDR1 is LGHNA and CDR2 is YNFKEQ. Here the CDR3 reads CASSSKAGEPPNYGYTF. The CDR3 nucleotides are TGTGCCAGCAGTAGTAAGGCAGGGGAACCTCCTAACTATGGCTACACCTTC.

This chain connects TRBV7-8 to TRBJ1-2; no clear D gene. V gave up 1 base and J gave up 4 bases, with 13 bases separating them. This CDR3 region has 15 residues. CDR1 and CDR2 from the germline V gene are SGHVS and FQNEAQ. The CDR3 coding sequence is TGTGCCAGCAGCTTAGACACAGCCTCTCTCTATGGCTACACCTTC. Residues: CASSLDTASLYGYTF.

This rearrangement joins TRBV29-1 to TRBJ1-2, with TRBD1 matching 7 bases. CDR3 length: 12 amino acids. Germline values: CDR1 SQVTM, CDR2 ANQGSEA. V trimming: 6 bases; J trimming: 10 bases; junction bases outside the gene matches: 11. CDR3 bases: TGCAGCGTCGGGATGGACAGGACAGACTACACCTTC. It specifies CSVGMDRTDYTF.

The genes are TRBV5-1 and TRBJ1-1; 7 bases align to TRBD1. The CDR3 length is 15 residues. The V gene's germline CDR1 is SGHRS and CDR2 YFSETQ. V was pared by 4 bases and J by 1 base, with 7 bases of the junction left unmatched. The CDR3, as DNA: TGCGCCAGCAGCCCGGATAACAGGGGGAACACTGAAGCTTTCTTT. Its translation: CASSPDNRGNTEAFF. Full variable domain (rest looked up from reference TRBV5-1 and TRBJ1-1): KAGVTQTPRYLIKTRGQQVTLSCSPISGHRSVSWYQQTPGQGLQFLFEYFSETQRNKGNFPGRFSGRQFSNSRSEMNVSTLELGDSALYLCASSPDNRGNTEAFFGQGTRLTVV.

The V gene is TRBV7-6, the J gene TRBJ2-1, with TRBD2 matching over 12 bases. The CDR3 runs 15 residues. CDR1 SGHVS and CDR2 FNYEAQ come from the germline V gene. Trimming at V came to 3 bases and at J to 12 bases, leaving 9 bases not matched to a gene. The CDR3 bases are TGTGCCAGCAGCTTGACTAGCGGGAGCTCACGAGGGCAGTTCTTC. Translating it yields CASSLTSGSSRGQFF. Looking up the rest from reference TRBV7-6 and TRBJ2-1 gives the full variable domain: GAGVSQSPRYKVTKRGQDVALRCDPISGHVSLYWYRQALGQGPEFLTYFNYEAQQDKSGLPNDRFSAERPEGSISTLTIQRTEQRDSAMYRCASSLTSGSSRGQFFGPGTRLTVL.

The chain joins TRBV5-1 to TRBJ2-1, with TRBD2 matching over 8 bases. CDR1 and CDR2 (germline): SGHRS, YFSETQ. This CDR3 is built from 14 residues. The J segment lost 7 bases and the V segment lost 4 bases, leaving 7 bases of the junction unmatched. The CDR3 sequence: CASSESGGPNEQFF. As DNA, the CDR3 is TGCGCCAGCAGCGAGTCGGGAGGGCCGAATGAGCAGTTCTTC.

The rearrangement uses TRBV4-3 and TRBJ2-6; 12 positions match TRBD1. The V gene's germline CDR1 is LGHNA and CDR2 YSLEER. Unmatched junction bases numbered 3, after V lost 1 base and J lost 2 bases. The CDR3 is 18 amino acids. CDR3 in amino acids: CASSQGDRGLTGANVLTF. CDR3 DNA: TGCGCCAGCAGCCAAGGGGACAGGGGGCTGACTGGGGCCAACGTCCTGACTTTC.

The CDR3 sequence: CASSNLADIYEQYF. DNA for the CDR3: TGTGCCAGCAGCAATTTAGCGGACATCTACGAGCAGTACTTC. V and J are TRBV5-6 and TRBJ2-7, with D perhaps TRBD2 (6 bases). V lost 4 bases to trimming and J lost 3 bases, with 14 bases between them. The CDR3 totals 14 residues. Per the germline V gene, CDR1 is SGHDT and CDR2 is YYEEEE.

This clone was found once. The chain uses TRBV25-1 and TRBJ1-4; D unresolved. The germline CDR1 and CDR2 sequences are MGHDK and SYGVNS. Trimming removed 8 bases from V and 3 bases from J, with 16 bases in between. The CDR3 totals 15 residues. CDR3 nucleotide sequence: TGTGCCAGCTCACCTCGCGGGCCCGCTAATGAAAAACTGTTTTTT. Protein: CASSPRGPANEKLFF.

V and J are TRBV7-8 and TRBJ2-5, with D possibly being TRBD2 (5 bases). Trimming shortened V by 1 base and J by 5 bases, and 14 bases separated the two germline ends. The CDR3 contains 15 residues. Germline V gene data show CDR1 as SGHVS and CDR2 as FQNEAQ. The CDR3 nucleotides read TGTGCCAGCAGCTTAGAAGGGCAGTCGGGGGAGACCCAGTACTTC. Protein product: CASSLEGQSGETQYF.

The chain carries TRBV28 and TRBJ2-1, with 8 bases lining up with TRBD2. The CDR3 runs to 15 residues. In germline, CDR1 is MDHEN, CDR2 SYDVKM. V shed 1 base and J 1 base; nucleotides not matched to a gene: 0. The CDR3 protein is CASSLSGGSYNEQFF. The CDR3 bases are TGTGCCAGCAGTTTATCGGGGGGGTCCTACAATGAGCAGTTCTTC. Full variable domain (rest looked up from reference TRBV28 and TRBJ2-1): DVKVTQSSRYLVKRTGEKVFLECVQDMDHENMFWYRQDPGLGLRLIYFSYDVKMKEKGDIPEGYSVSREKKERFSLILESASTNQTSMYLCASSLSGGSYNEQFFGPGTRLTVL.